This section outlines one T cell receptor beta chain sequence together with its context. Different DNA sequences within this sample yield the same CDR3. CDR3 size: 14 residues. The germline V gene encodes CDR1 MNHEY and CDR2 SVGAGI. The V gene lost 2 bases and the J gene lost 0 bases, with 7 bases spanning the gap. The data were taken from a study of blood T cell repertoires in COVID-19. Method: immunoSEQ multiplex PCR; TCRdb's copy keeps in-frame clones and lacks some. The repertoire holds 250,000 or so clones, approximately 90% seen once, with just over 2.5% in the top ten. This receptor was obtained from a woman aged 25-40 years with acute COVID-19. The chain uses TRBV6-5 and TRBJ1-1; perhaps TRBD1 as D (5 bases). Sequencing input: PBMCs or T cells enriched from blood (not recorded which). CDR3 amino acids: CASSYGHLNTEAFF. In nucleotides, the CDR3 is TGTGCCAGCAGTTACGGACACCTGAACACTGAAGCTTTCTTT.